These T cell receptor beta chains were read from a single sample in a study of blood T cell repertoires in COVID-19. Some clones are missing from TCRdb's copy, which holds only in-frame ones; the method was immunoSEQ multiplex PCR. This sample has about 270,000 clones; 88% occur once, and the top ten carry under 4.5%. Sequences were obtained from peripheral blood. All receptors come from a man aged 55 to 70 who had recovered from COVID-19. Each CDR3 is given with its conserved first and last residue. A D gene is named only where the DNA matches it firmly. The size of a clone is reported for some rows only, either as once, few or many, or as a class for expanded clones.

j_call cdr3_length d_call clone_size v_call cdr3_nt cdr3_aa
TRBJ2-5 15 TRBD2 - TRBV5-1 TGCGCCAGCAGCTTGAGCGGGGGGACGCAAGAGACCCAGTACTTC CASSLSGGTQETQYF
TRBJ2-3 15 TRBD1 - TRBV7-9 TGTGCCAGCAGCACCGGGACAGGGTATTCAGATACGCAGTATTTT CASSTGTGYSDTQYF
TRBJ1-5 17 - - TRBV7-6 TGTGCCAGCAGCCTAAAGTCAGGGTATGTGAGCAATCAGCCCCAGCATTTT CASSLKSGYVSNQPQHF
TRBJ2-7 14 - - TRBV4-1 TGCGCCAGCACCTCTGAGGGTCCCAGCCGCGAGCAGTACTTC CASTSEGPSREQYF
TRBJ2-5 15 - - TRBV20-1 TGCAGTGCTAGTCGGGTAGCGCCGTACCAAGAGACCCAGTACTTC CSASRVAPYQETQYF
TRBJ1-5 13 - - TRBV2 TGTGCCAGCAGGACAGAGAGCAATCAGCCCCAGCATTTT CASRTESNQPQHF
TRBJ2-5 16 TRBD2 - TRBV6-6 TGTGCCAGCAGCCCCGGGACTAGCGGGGGTAAAGAGACCCAGTACTTC CASSPGTSGGKETQYF
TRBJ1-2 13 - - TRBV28 TGTGCCAGCAGTTTACCCTTGACTTTGGGCTACACCTTC CASSLPLTLGYTF
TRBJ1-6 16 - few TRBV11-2 TGTGCCAGCAGCTTGAGGCGCAGCTCCTATAATTCACCCCTCCACTTT CASSLRRSSYNSPLHF
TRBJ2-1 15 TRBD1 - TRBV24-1 TGTGCCACCAGTGATCCCGGGACAGGGACCAATGAGCAGTTCTTC CATSDPGTGTNEQFF
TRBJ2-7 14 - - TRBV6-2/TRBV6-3 TGTGCCAGCAGTTTCCAGGGGAACTCCTACGAGCAGTACTTC CASSFQGNSYEQYF
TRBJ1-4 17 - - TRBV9 TGTGCCAGCAGCGTCCGGGACACCAGAGGGGCTAATGAAAAACTGTTTTTT CASSVRDTRGANEKLFF